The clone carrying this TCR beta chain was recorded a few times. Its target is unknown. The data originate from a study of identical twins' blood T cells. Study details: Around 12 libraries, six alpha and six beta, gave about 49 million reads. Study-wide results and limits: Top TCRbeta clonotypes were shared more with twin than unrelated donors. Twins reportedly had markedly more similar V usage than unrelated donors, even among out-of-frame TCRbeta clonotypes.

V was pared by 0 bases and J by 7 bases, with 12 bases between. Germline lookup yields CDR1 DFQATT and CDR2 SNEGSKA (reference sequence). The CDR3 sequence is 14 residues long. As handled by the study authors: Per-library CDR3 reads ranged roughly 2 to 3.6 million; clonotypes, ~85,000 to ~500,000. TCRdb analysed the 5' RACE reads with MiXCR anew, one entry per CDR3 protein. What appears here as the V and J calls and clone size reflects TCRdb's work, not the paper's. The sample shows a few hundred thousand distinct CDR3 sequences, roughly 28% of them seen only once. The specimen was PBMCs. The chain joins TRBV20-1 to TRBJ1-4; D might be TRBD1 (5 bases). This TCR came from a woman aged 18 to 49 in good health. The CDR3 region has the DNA TGCAGTGCTAGAGATTCTGGGGGAGGTGAAAAACTGTTTTTT. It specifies CSARDSGGGEKLFF.